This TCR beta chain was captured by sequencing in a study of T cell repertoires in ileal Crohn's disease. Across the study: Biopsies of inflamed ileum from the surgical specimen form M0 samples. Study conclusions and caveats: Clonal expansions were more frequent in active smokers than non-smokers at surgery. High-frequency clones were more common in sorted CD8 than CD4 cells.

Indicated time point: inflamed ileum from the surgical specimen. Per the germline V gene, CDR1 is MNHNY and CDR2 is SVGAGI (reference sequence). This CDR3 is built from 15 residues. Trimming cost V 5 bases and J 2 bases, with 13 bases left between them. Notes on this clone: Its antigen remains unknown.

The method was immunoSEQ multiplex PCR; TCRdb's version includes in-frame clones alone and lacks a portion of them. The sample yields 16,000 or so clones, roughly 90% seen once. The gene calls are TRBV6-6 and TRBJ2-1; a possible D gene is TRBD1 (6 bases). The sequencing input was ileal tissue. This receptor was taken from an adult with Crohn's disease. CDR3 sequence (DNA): TGTGCCAGCAGTCCCCAAGGGGGTGCCTACAATGAGCAGTTCTTC. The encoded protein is CASSPQGGAYNEQFF.